This TCR beta chain comes out of a study of blood T cell repertoires in COVID-19. The repertoire was sequenced with immunoSEQ multiplex PCR; TCRdb's copy has only in-frame clones and lacks some. The sample records roughly 150,000 clones, 79% being singletons. One Seattle source followed patients from active infection through their disease course. The receptor was derived from a woman aged 55-75 years with COVID-19, enrolled during active disease. The sample taken for sequencing was peripheral blood.

CDR3 sequence reads: CASSLEVLAGVNEQFF. The CDR3 bases are TGTGCCAGCAGCTTAGAGGTCCTAGCGGGAGTCAATGAGCAGTTCTTC. This chain links TRBV7-8 with TRBJ2-1, with 10 nucleotides matching TRBD2. Germline V gene data show CDR1 as SGHVS and CDR2 as FQNEAQ. V was clipped by 1 base and J by 6 bases; unmatched bases: 6. CDR3 length: 16 residues. Complete variable domain (other parts from reference TRBV7-8 and TRBJ2-1): GAGVSQSPRYKVAKRGQDVALRCDPISGHVSLFWYQQALGQGPEFLTYFQNEAQLDKSGLPSDRFFAERPEGSVSTLKIQRTQQEDSAVYLCASSLEVLAGVNEQFFGPGTRLTVL.